Presented here are 32 T cell receptor beta chains from one specimen sequenced in a study of blood T cell repertoires in COVID-19. Libraries were prepared by immunoSEQ multiplex PCR; TCRdb keeps only in-frame clonotypes and omits some of them. The sample has around 200,000 clones, 80% to 90% seen once. What was sequenced was PBMCs or T cells enriched from blood (not recorded which). Receptors originate from a man in his forties or fifties who had recovered from COVID-19.

V gene TRBV7-9 combines with J gene TRBJ2-1; 13 bases agree with TRBD2. Per germline, CDR1 SEHNR and CDR2 FQNEAQ (reference sequence). CDR3 length equals 17 residues. V lost 1 base, J lost 7 bases, and 7 bases stayed unmatched. The CDR3, as DNA: TGTGCCAGCAGCTTAGAACTAGCGGGAGGGCCAAGTAATGAGCAGTTCTTC. It translates to CASSLELAGGPSNEQFF.

In its sample, this clone was seen once. The chain combines TRBV14 with TRBJ1-4, with a possible D match to TRBD1 (6 bases). V lost 2 bases to trimming and J lost 8 bases, with 12 bases between them. Per the germline V gene, CDR1 is SGHDN and CDR2 is FVKESK. This CDR3 spans 14 amino acids. Here the CDR3 reads CASSQTTGYEKLFF. For the CDR3, the DNA is TGTGCCAGCAGCCAAACAACAGGGTACGAAAAACTGTTTTTT.

This clone appeared a few times. V gene TRBV30 combines with J gene TRBJ1-3; weak D call: TRBD1 (5 bases). CDR3 size: 17 residues. Per the germline V gene, CDR1 is GTSNPN and CDR2 is SVGIG (reference sequence). V lost 2 bases and J lost 0, with 17 bases in between. CDR3 loop: CAWSRRREGLSGNTIYF. CDR3 DNA: TGTGCCTGGAGTAGAAGGCGGGAGGGACTCTCTGGAAACACCATATATTTT.

Regarding this clone: Other DNA sequences of this sample code for an identical CDR3. V gene TRBV18 combines with J gene TRBJ2-3; D remains unclear. The germline V and J ends were trimmed by 3 bases and 0 bases, with 7 bases remaining between them. CDR1 and CDR2 (germline): KGHSH, LQKENI. The CDR3 spans 14 residues. In nucleotides, the CDR3 is TGTGCCAGCTCACCCGGCAGGAGCACAGATACGCAGTATTTT. Translated, it gives CASSPGRSTDTQYF.

J is TRBJ1-2 and V is TRBV20-1; D perhaps matches TRBD1 (6 bases). The CDR3 spans 13 residues. CDR1 is DFQATT, CDR2 SNEGSKA, per germline (reference sequence). V shed 3 bases and J shed 5 bases, with 13 bases lying between them. CDR3 DNA: TGCAGTGCTAGTGCAGGGGTGCGGTATGGCTACACCTTC. It codes for CSASAGVRYGYTF.

This chain joins TRBV18 and TRBJ1-5; D perhaps matches TRBD1 (5 bases). Per the germline V gene, CDR1 is KGHSH and CDR2 is LQKENI. The V and J ends lost 1 base and 2 bases respectively, with 12 bases between them. The CDR3 runs 16 residues. The DNA of the CDR3 is TGTGCCAGCTCACCACTTCCTCGGGGGGGCAATCAGCCCCAGCATTTT. Residues: CASSPLPRGGNQPQHF.

The genes are TRBV12-5 and TRBJ1-4, with D uncertain. The CDR3 has 13 amino acids. Germline CDR1 reads LGHNT; CDR2 reads FRNRAP. V was trimmed by 7 bases and J by 3 bases, leaving 9 bases between them. CDR3 sequence: CASAREANEKLFF. In DNA, the CDR3 is TGTGCTAGTGCTCGGGAGGCTAATGAAAAACTGTTTTTT.

This clone turned up a few times. This chain links TRBV5-1 with TRBJ1-2, with D hard to call. CDR3 length: 15 residues. The germline V and J ends were trimmed by 6 bases and 0 bases, with 15 bases remaining between them. The V gene's germline CDR1 is SGHRS and CDR2 YFSETQ. CDR3 in amino acids: CASTPSSGTNYGYTF. The CDR3 coding sequence is TGCGCCAGCACCCCCTCCTCGGGGACTAACTATGGCTACACCTTC. Full variable domain (rest looked up from reference TRBV5-1 and TRBJ1-2): KAGVTQTPRYLIKTRGQQVTLSCSPISGHRSVSWYQQTPGQGLQFLFEYFSETQRNKGNFPGRFSGRQFSNSRSEMNVSTLELGDSALYLCASTPSSGTNYGYTFGSGTRLTVV.

The chain is built from TRBV9 and TRBJ2-3; 13 bases are a match to TRBD2. V shed 4 bases and J 0 bases; nucleotides not matched to a gene: 11. Germline V gives CDR1 SGDLS, CDR2 YYNGEE. The CDR3 is made up of 19 amino acids. The CDR3 is CASSYGTSGAASSTDTQYF. CDR3 DNA: TGTGCCAGCAGCTATGGGACTAGCGGGGCTGCTTCTAGCACAGATACGCAGTATTTT.

This rearrangement joins TRBV5-5 to TRBJ1-1; D is undetermined. CDR1 and CDR2 (germline): SGHKS, YYEKEE (reference sequence). CDR3 length: 13 amino acids. V lost 6 bases to trimming and J lost 8 bases, with 17 bases between them. DNA of the CDR3: TGTGCCAGCATTCTGGAGGTCGGGCTCGAAGCTTTCTTT. The encoded protein is CASILEVGLEAFF.

The CDR3 region is CASSTPNQPQHF. The CDR3 bases are TGTGCCAGCTCTACCCCCAATCAGCCCCAGCATTTT. The V call is TRBV28, the J call TRBJ1-5, with D unresolved. V gave up 8 bases and J gave up 3 bases, with 8 bases separating them. The CDR3 covers 12 residues. The germline CDR1 and CDR2 sequences are MDHEN and SYDVKM.

With respect to this clone: Other DNA sequences from this sample encode an identical CDR3 as well. The V and J genes are TRBV7-9 and TRBJ1-5, with 8 bases aligning to TRBD1. J lost 4 bases, V lost 5 bases, and 4 bases had no gene match. Germline V gene lookup returns CDR1 SEHNR and CDR2 FQNEAQ (reference sequence). This CDR3 has 14 amino acids. The CDR3 loop reads CASSPGTGNQPQHF. Here the CDR3 DNA reads TGTGCCAGCAGCCCTGGGACAGGTAATCAGCCCCAGCATTTT.

This clone was observed a single time. The chain has TRBV2 and TRBJ1-5, with 9 bases fitting TRBD1. V lost 6 bases and J lost 6; bases outside the gene matches: 18. The CDR3 loop spans 18 amino acids. Germline V gives CDR1 SNHLY, CDR2 FYNNEI. CDR3 DNA: TGTGCCAGCAGGAGGGCCTTTCCCGGGACAGGGTCCGGTCAGCCCCAGCATTTT. Its translation: CASRRAFPGTGSGQPQHF.

The J gene is TRBJ1-2, the V gene TRBV13; possible D gene TRBD1, 5 bases. The CDR3 runs to 15 residues. Germline V CDR1 and CDR2: PRHDT, FYEKMQ (reference sequence). Trimming stripped 5 bases from V and 8 bases from J, with 21 bases between. The CDR3 DNA sequence: TGTGCCAGCAGCACTCGGGACGGGAGAATAGGAGGCTACACCTTC. This codes for CASSTRDGRIGGYTF.

The chain uses TRBV2 and TRBJ1-2; D is undetermined. The CDR3 runs 16 residues. Trimming removed 0 bases from V and 4 bases from J, with 15 bases in between. Per germline, CDR1 SNHLY and CDR2 FYNNEI. The CDR3 loop reads CASSEALPNSVYGYTF. Written as DNA, the CDR3 is TGTGCCAGCAGTGAAGCTCTACCGAACAGTGTCTATGGCTACACCTTC.

Here the CDR3 reads CASSTGVENSPLHF. The CDR3 region has the DNA TGTGCCAGTAGTACAGGGGTTGAGAATTCACCCCTCCACTTT. This chain connects TRBV19 to TRBJ1-6; D is perhaps TRBD1 (6 bases). The length of the CDR3 is 14 residues. The V gene lost 4 bases and the J gene lost 7 bases, with 11 bases spanning the gap. Germline lookup yields CDR1 LNHDA and CDR2 SQIVND (reference sequence).

Here the CDR3 reads CATSRDGQTYEQYF. Here the CDR3 DNA reads TGTGCCACCAGCAGAGATGGGCAGACCTACGAGCAGTACTTC. The rearrangement uses TRBV15 and TRBJ2-7; no clear D. Germline V gene sequence: CDR1 LNHNV, CDR2 YYDKDF (reference sequence). Trimming stripped 0 bases from V and 2 bases from J, with 8 bases between. CDR3 length: 14 residues.

The rearrangement links TRBV19 to TRBJ1-2; D unresolved. V shed 6 bases and J shed 4 bases, with 9 bases lying between them. CDR1 LNHDA and CDR2 SQIVND come from the germline V gene (reference sequence). The CDR3 totals 12 residues. CDR3 sequence (DNA): TGTGCCAGTAGCGCAGGCACCTATGGCTACACCTTC. Its translation: CASSAGTYGYTF.

The gene calls are TRBV19 and TRBJ1-1; possible D gene TRBD1, 6 bases. The CDR3 consists of 17 residues. Trimming removed 0 bases from V and 4 bases from J, with 18 bases in between. Germline V gene data show CDR1 as LNHDA and CDR2 as SQIVND (reference sequence). In nucleotides, the CDR3 is TGTGCCAGTAGTATAGATCGATCTGGGGGCCGGGGCACTGAAGCTTTCTTT. Amino acid sequence: CASSIDRSGGRGTEAFF.

V is TRBV18 and J is TRBJ2-3; tentative D call: TRBD2 (6 bases). The V end was cut by 1 base, the J end by 1 base, with 9 bases between. The CDR3 contains 15 residues. In germline, CDR1 is KGHSH, CDR2 LQKENI. The CDR3 DNA sequence: TGTGCCAGCTCACCACGGAGGGAAGGCACAGATACGCAGTATTTT. The encoded protein is CASSPRREGTDTQYF. Drawing the rest from reference TRBV18 and TRBJ2-3, the complete variable domain is NAGVMQNPRHLVRRRGQEARLRCSPMKGHSHVYWYRQLPEEGLKFMVYLQKENIIDESGMPKERFSAEFPKEGPSILRIQQVVRGDSAAYFCASSPRREGTDTQYFGPGTRLTVL.

This chain connects TRBV6-5 to TRBJ2-1; 14 bases align to TRBD2. The ends lost 6 bases at V and 7 bases at J; junction bases unmatched: 2. There are 14 residues in the CDR3. Germline lookup yields CDR1 MNHEY and CDR2 SVGAGI. This chain's CDR3 is CASRRLAGGNEQFF. The CDR3 bases are TGTGCCAGCAGACGACTAGCGGGGGGGAATGAGCAGTTCTTC.

V gene TRBV30 combines with J gene TRBJ2-7; 7 bases align to TRBD2. This CDR3 has 15 amino acids. Germline V CDR1 and CDR2: GTSNPN, SVGIG (reference sequence). J gave up 0 bases and V 7 bases, and 12 bases lay outside the gene matches. As DNA, the CDR3 is TGTGCCTATAACCTCGGGGGGTTGAGCTCCTACGAGCAGTACTTC. Translation: CAYNLGGLSSYEQYF.

The CDR3 region is CASSITDTHYGYTF. The CDR3 DNA reads TGTGCCAGTAGTATAACCGACACCCACTATGGCTACACCTTC. This chain links TRBV19 with TRBJ1-2; D gene uncertain. CDR1 LNHDA and CDR2 SQIVND come from the germline V gene (reference sequence). The CDR3 extends over 14 amino acids. With 2 bases removed from V and 3 bases from J, the gap between germline ends came to 10 bases.

The chain carries TRBV5-1 and TRBJ2-7; D is unresolved. CDR3 length: 13 amino acids. Germline V gene lookup returns CDR1 SGHRS and CDR2 YFSETQ. The ends were cut back, 0 bases at V and 3 bases at J, with 7 bases in the middle. The CDR3 DNA reads TGCGCCAGCAGCTTGGAACAGTACTACGAGCAGTACTTC. Protein product: CASSLEQYYEQYF.

This clone was seen only once. The gene calls are TRBV3-1 (or the pseudogene TRBV3-2) and TRBJ2-1; 9 bases line up with TRBD1. The germline V gene encodes CDR1 LGHDT and CDR2 YNNKEL (reference sequence). V was pared by 0 bases and J by 5 bases, with 2 bases of the junction left unmatched. The CDR3 extends over 15 amino acids. CDR3 amino acids: CASSQERTGDNEQFF. Written as DNA, the CDR3 is TGTGCCAGCAGCCAAGAAAGGACAGGGGACAATGAGCAGTTCTTC.

The J gene is TRBJ2-3, the V gene TRBV7-2; D is undetermined. The CDR3 has 15 amino acids. V lost 0 bases and J 0 bases, leaving 7 bases between the germline ends. The germline V gene has CDR1 SGHTA and CDR2 FQGNSA. The CDR3 is CASSLAYQSTDTQYF. DNA for the CDR3: TGTGCCAGCAGCTTAGCGTATCAGAGCACAGATACGCAGTATTTT.

A note on this clone: One end of the junction does not line up with germline, which may come from a read error. The chain is built from TRBV5-1 and TRBJ2-1; D is unresolved. Germline CDR1 and CDR2: SGHRS and YFSETQ. The CDR3 runs to 13 residues. In nucleotides, the CDR3 is TGCGCCAGCAGCTTGGTATTGGGCCGACCTACGGTCTTC. Protein product: CASSLVLGRPTVF.

Note on this clone: Other DNA sequences within the sample encode an identical CDR3. V is TRBV5-1 and J is TRBJ1-1; unclear D gene. CDR1 and CDR2 (germline): SGHRS, YFSETQ. CDR3 length: 14 residues. With 0 bases removed from V and 0 bases from J, the gap between germline ends came to 6 bases. DNA for the CDR3: TGCGCCAGCAGCTTGGGCCAGATGAACACTGAAGCTTTCTTT. This sequence encodes CASSLGQMNTEAFF.

This sequence joins TRBV9 and TRBJ2-1; D gene ambiguous. CDR1 is SGDLS and CDR2 is YYNGEE in the germline V gene. The CDR3 covers 16 residues. V was trimmed by 0 bases and J by 0 bases, leaving 10 bases between them. The CDR3 here is CASSVVGTDSYNEQFF. The CDR3, as DNA: TGTGCCAGCAGCGTAGTTGGTACTGACTCCTACAATGAGCAGTTCTTC.

The chain joins TRBV9 to TRBJ2-3; D unresolved. The CDR3 contains 15 residues. The ends were cut back, 0 bases at V and 4 bases at J, with 12 bases in the middle. CDR1 and CDR2 from the germline V gene are SGDLS and YYNGEE. The DNA for the CDR3 is TGTGCCAGCAGCGTAGATAGCTCGACCGCAGATACGCAGTATTTT. It encodes CASSVDSSTADTQYF.

The rearrangement joins TRBV19 to TRBJ2-3; 7 bases are shared with TRBD1. This CDR3 is built from 13 residues. The trim removed 5 bases at V and 4 bases at J, leaving 3 bases unmatched. Germline values: CDR1 LNHDA, CDR2 SQIVND (reference sequence). CDR3 residues: CASSLGTADTQYF. Here the CDR3 DNA reads TGTGCCAGTAGTCTAGGGACAGCAGATACGCAGTATTTT.

The V call is TRBV7-9, the J call TRBJ2-3, with D uncertain. Germline loops: CDR1 SEHNR, CDR2 FQNEAQ (reference sequence). The CDR3 sequence is 15 residues long. V was trimmed by 1 base and J by 1 base, leaving 9 bases between them. The CDR3 reads CASSLGVARTDTQYF. In nucleotides, the CDR3 is TGTGCCAGCAGCTTAGGGGTAGCCCGCACAGATACGCAGTATTTT.